A selection of T cell receptor beta chains follows, all from one sample in a study of blood T cell repertoires in COVID-19. Here immunoSEQ multiplex PCR was the method, and the copy in TCRdb shows in-frame clones only, minus some. The sample includes tens of thousands of clones, roughly 79% of them seen just once. Material for sequencing was peripheral blood. All receptors come from a woman aged 70-85 years with acute or convalescent COVID-19. The CDR3 runs from the conserved cysteine through the conserved F or W. Each record gives: CDR3 DNA, CDR3 protein, D gene, clone size, V gene, J gene. The D gene is left open where the match is weak. For some rows the clone size is stated as once, few or many, or as a class when expanded; others skip it.

TGTGCCAGTAGTATTGAGGATAGCAATCAGCCCCAGCATTTT	CASSIEDSNQPQHF	-	-	TRBV19	TRBJ1-5
TGTGCCAGCAGCCCCCAAGGACAGGGGGGGAAGGAAGCTTTCTTT	CASSPQGQGGKEAFF	TRBD1	-	TRBV11-3	TRBJ1-1
TGTGCCACCAGCCAGCTGGCGGGAGTCGGGAATGAGCAGTTCTTC	CATSQLAGVGNEQFF	TRBD2	-	TRBV15	TRBJ2-1
TGTGCCAGCAGCCCGGGGAGCTCCTACAATGAGCAGTTCTTC	CASSPGSSYNEQFF	-	-	TRBV3-1/TRBV3-2	TRBJ2-1
TGTGCCAGCAGAGACAGGGGGCAGAAAAACATTCAGTACTTC	CASRDRGQKNIQYF	TRBD1	-	TRBV28	TRBJ2-4
TGTGCCAGCAGCTTAGCAGACAGGGCAGGCGACGAGCAGTACTTC	CASSLADRAGDEQYF	TRBD1	-	TRBV11-2	TRBJ2-7
TGTGCCTGGGCGCGGGGTGCGACGCAGTATTTT	CAWARGATQYF	-	-	TRBV30	TRBJ2-3
TGTGCCAGCCAGGATTCACCCCTCCACTTT	CASQDSPLHF	-	-	TRBV7-6	TRBJ1-6
TGTGCCAGCAGTTACTCGAGAGCAGGCTCCACCGGGGAGCTGTTTTTT	CASSYSRAGSTGELFF	-	few	TRBV6-5	TRBJ2-2
TGTGCCAGCTCTCAACCCAGGGAACGCCGAACGAGCTCTGAAGCTTTCTTT	CASSQPRERRTSSEAFF	-	-	TRBV27	TRBJ1-1
TGTGCCTGGAGTGTATCCGACAGGAGCCTCGAGCAGTACTTC	CAWSVSDRSLEQYF	-	-	TRBV30	TRBJ2-7
TGTGCCAGCACTAAAATGGGGGGTGGGAGTAACGAGCAGTACTTC	CASTKMGGGSNEQYF	-	-	TRBV6-5	TRBJ2-7
TGTGCCAGTAGTCTCCAGACCTCAAGGGGATATGGCTACACCTTC	CASSLQTSRGYGYTF	-	-	TRBV19	TRBJ1-2
TGTGCCAGTAGTAGTTTCGCCAGGACAGACTCCTACGAGCAGTACTTC	CASSSFARTDSYEQYF	-	-	TRBV19	TRBJ2-7
TGTGCCAGCAGCTTAGATGGGGCACTCAACACTGAAGCTTTCTTT	CASSLDGALNTEAFF	-	few	TRBV11-2	TRBJ1-1
TGTGCCAGCTCACCACAAGGGAGTGGGGCCAACGTCCTGACTTTC	CASSPQGSGANVLTF	-	-	TRBV18	TRBJ2-6
TGCGCCAGCAGACAGGGCACTGAAGCTTTCTTT	CASRQGTEAFF	-	-	TRBV10-1	TRBJ1-1
TGTGCCAGCAGTCGGGAGCGGGAGGTAGACGAGCAGTACTTC	CASSREREVDEQYF	TRBD2	-	TRBV6-2/TRBV6-3	TRBJ2-7
TGTGCCAGCAGTGGACTAGCGGGAGGGCCCTCGGTTCAAGAGACCCAGTACTTC	CASSGLAGGPSVQETQYF	TRBD2	once	TRBV6-1	TRBJ2-5
TGCGCCAGCAGCTTGGGCACTAGCGGTATCACAGATACGCAGTATTTT	CASSLGTSGITDTQYF	TRBD2	-	TRBV5-1	TRBJ2-3
TGTGCCAGTAGACACCCGGGAGCGGGGGGGCGGGGCACAGATACGCAGTATTTT	CASRHPGAGGRGTDTQYF	TRBD2	-	TRBV19	TRBJ2-3
TGTGCCAGCCGGGGGGGGGTTAGAGGTCAGCCCCAGCATTTT	CASRGGVRGQPQHF	-	-	TRBV27	TRBJ1-5
TGTGCCAGCAGTCCTTGGGGGGGGAGGGCCTACGAGCAGTACTTC	CASSPWGGRAYEQYF	TRBD2	-	TRBV6-6	TRBJ2-7
TGCGCCAGCAGCTTTCGGCAGGGGGGAGCCTACAATGAGCAGTTCTTC	CASSFRQGGAYNEQFF	-	-	TRBV5-1	TRBJ2-1
TGTGCCAGCAGTACCAGACAAGTCAATCAGCCCCAGCATTTT	CASSTRQVNQPQHF	-	-	TRBV28	TRBJ1-5
TGTGCCAGTAGTATCATCAGGGGGCCACCTGGAAACACCATATATTTT	CASSIIRGPPGNTIYF	TRBD1	once	TRBV19	TRBJ1-3
TGTGCCAGCAGCATGACAGGGGCCGGGGCCAACGTCCTGACTTTC	CASSMTGAGANVLTF	TRBD1	-	TRBV7-3	TRBJ2-6
TGTGCCAGCAGCCAAGATCTGGGACTCCCAATATCTTCTATCGAGCAGTACTTC	CASSQDLGLPISSIEQYF	-	-	TRBV14	TRBJ2-7
TGTGCCAGCATGGGTATGGTAGCCGGGGACAATGAGCAGTTCTTC	CASMGMVAGDNEQFF	-	-	TRBV2	TRBJ2-1
TGTGCCAGCTCCCCCGGGACAGGGCAAGAGACCCAGTACTTC	CASSPGTGQETQYF	TRBD1	-	TRBV28	TRBJ2-5
TGTGCCAGCAGTTTAAACGGACAGGGCACCCAGCCCCAGCATTTT	CASSLNGQGTQPQHF	TRBD1	few	TRBV28	TRBJ1-5
TGTGCCAGCAGAACGGGACACTCGAACACTGAAGCTTTCTTT	CASRTGHSNTEAFF	-	-	TRBV28	TRBJ1-1
TGTGTCAGAAGCTGTAGCGGGGGGACCGGGGAGCTGTTTTTT	CVRSCSGGTGELFF	-	-	TRBV7-5	TRBJ2-2
TGTGCCAGCAGCTCTGGCGAGGGGGTCGCCCTTAACACCGGGGAGCTGTTTTTT	CASSSGEGVALNTGELFF	-	-	TRBV21-1	TRBJ2-2
TGTGCCAGCAGCCCACTTCTACTAGCGGGCCCCACCTACGAGCAGTACTTC	CASSPLLLAGPTYEQYF	TRBD2	-	TRBV7-6	TRBJ2-7
TGTGCCAGCAGCCACCTAGCTGGAGAGGGCTTGGGAGAGCAGTTCTTC	CASSHLAGEGLGEQFF	-	-	TRBV7-9	TRBJ2-1
TGTGCCAGCAGCTTTGACACTGGGAGGACCCAGTACTTC	CASSFDTGRTQYF	-	-	TRBV7-2	TRBJ2-5
TGTGCCAGCAGCGCGGGGCCGATATCCTACGAGCAGTACTTC	CASSAGPISYEQYF	-	-	TRBV27	TRBJ2-7
TGTGCCAGCAGTTACTCGAAGGGACAGCTCAATGAAAAACTGTTTTTT	CASSYSKGQLNEKLFF	TRBD1	few	TRBV6-5	TRBJ1-4
TGTGCCAGCAGTTCGGACAGTTTAGGAGCTTTCTTT	CASSSDSLGAFF	-	-	TRBV12-3/TRBV12-4	TRBJ1-1
TGTGCCAGCAGCCCAACGACAGGGGCTTTAGCCAAAAACATTCAGTACTTC	CASSPTTGALAKNIQYF	TRBD1	-	TRBV28	TRBJ2-4
TGTGCCAGCAGTGACCGTGATCGAGGGGACAATAATCAGCCCCAGCATTTT	CASSDRDRGDNNQPQHF	-	-	TRBV6-4	TRBJ1-5
TGTGCCAGCTCACCTGCAGGGGGCTTTAATTCACCCCTCCACTTT	CASSPAGGFNSPLHF	TRBD1	-	TRBV18	TRBJ1-6
TGTGCCAGCAGCTCCACCCTTCTAGGAATCACCGGGGAGCTGTTTTTT	CASSSTLLGITGELFF	-	many	TRBV11-2	TRBJ2-2
TGTGCCAGCAGCACTCATAGAGGCACCACCTACGAGCAGTACTTC	CASSTHRGTTYEQYF	-	-	TRBV5-5	TRBJ2-7
TGTGCCAGCAGCTTCAAGGGACAGGCCCGACCCTACGAGCAGTACTTC	CASSFKGQARPYEQYF	TRBD1	-	TRBV11-3	TRBJ2-7
TGTGCCAGCAGCCACCGGAGGGAAGGACATGGCTACACCTTC	CASSHRREGHGYTF	-	-	TRBV3-1/TRBV3-2	TRBJ1-2
TGTGCCATCCGGGAGGGTAATAATCAGCCCCAGCATTTT	CAIREGNNQPQHF	-	-	TRBV28	TRBJ1-5
TGCGCCAGCAGCTTTTCCCGGGACAGCTATAATTCACCCCTCCACTTT	CASSFSRDSYNSPLHF	TRBD1	-	TRBV5-1	TRBJ1-6
TGTGCCAGCAGCTTAGTGGGGTCAGGGTTCAATCAGCCCCAGCATTTT	CASSLVGSGFNQPQHF	-	-	TRBV7-8	TRBJ1-5
TGTGCCTGGAGTATCCAGGGTGGTCAGCCCCAGCATTTT	CAWSIQGGQPQHF	-	-	TRBV30	TRBJ1-5
TGTGCCAGCAGCCCGGGACTAGCGGAAGAGACCCAGTACTTC	CASSPGLAEETQYF	TRBD2	-	TRBV7-9	TRBJ2-5
TGTGCCAGTAGGGGTAACTCTGGAAACACCATATATTTT	CASRGNSGNTIYF	-	few	TRBV7-6	TRBJ1-3
TGTGCCAGCTCACCGACAGCTGCTGGGGCCAACGTCCTGACTTTC	CASSPTAAGANVLTF	-	-	TRBV18	TRBJ2-6
TGTGCCAGCAGCTTCTCCCGGGACAGGGTCCACGAGCAGTACTTC	CASSFSRDRVHEQYF	TRBD1	-	TRBV5-8	TRBJ2-7
TGCGCCAGCAGCCGGGACAGGGGACTCGACGAGCAGTACTTC	CASSRDRGLDEQYF	TRBD1	-	TRBV5-1	TRBJ2-7
TGCGCCAGCAGCAGCGGGCGTCCCTACGAGCAGTACTTC	CASSSGRPYEQYF	-	-	TRBV10-1	TRBJ2-7